What follows are 9 T cell receptor beta chains derived from one specimen sequenced in a study of regulatory T cells. Amplification used 52 TRBV primers and 13 TRBJ primers. Data came from immunoSEQ multiplex PCR; TCRdb stores just in-frame clones and leaves some out. The data hold 10,000 or so clones, with 75% to 90% observed a single time. Sequenced input: CD8+ T cells sorted from blood. These receptors originate from a person aged 18 to 35 with CD3G deficiency.

The V call is TRBV19, the J call TRBJ2-3, with D perhaps matching TRBD2 (6 bases). Germline V CDR1 and CDR2: LNHDA, SQIVND (reference sequence). CDR3 length: 15 amino acids. V was trimmed by 5 bases and J by 0 bases, leaving 12 bases between them. CDR3 bases: TGTGCCAGTAGTTCCGGGGACTCTAGCACAGATACGCAGTATTTT. This gives the protein CASSSGDSSTDTQYF.

The chain combines TRBV5-1 with TRBJ2-1; either TRBD1 or TRBD2 may fit D (5 bases each). CDR3 length equals 12 residues. Germline V gene lookup returns CDR1 SGHRS and CDR2 YFSETQ. The ends were cut back, 0 bases at V and 7 bases at J, with 5 bases in the middle. Written as DNA, the CDR3 is TGCGCCAGCAGCTTGGGGGGGAATGAGCAGTTCTTC. Translation gives CASSLGGNEQFF.

The V call is TRBV19, the J call TRBJ2-3; D is possibly TRBD2 (5 bases). The CDR3 is made up of 14 amino acids. Germline loops: CDR1 LNHDA, CDR2 SQIVND (reference sequence). Between the trimmed V and J ends, which lost 1 base and 0 bases, there was a span of 5 bases. The CDR3 DNA sequence: TGTGCCAGTAGTATAGGCGGGAGCACAGATACGCAGTATTTT. As protein: CASSIGGSTDTQYF.

The chain carries TRBV19 and TRBJ1-1; D perhaps matches TRBD1 (6 bases). The CDR3 runs to 15 residues. Looked up from germline, CDR1 is LNHDA and CDR2 is SQIVND (reference sequence). The V end was cut by 7 bases, the J end by 6 bases, with 21 bases between. As DNA, the CDR3 is TGTGCCAGTACCCTTCGAGGCGGGGGGCGATCTGAAGCTTTCTTT. Encoded protein: CASTLRGGGRSEAFF. Supplemented by reference TRBV19 and TRBJ1-1, the full variable domain reads DGGITQSPKYLFRKEGQNVTLSCEQNLNHDAMYWYRQDPGQGLRLIYYSQIVNDFQKGDIAEGYSVSREKKESFPLTVTSAQKNPTAFYLCASTLRGGGRSEAFFGQGTRLTVV.

This clone appeared a single time. This chain links TRBV28 with TRBJ1-1; D unclear. The germline CDR1 and CDR2 sequences are MDHEN and SYDVKM. The CDR3 totals 15 residues. Trimming took off 4 bases at V and 1 base at J, with 13 bases between the two ends. The CDR3 loop is CASSSRAWENTEAFF. The CDR3, as DNA: TGTGCCAGCAGTTCTCGGGCCTGGGAGAACACTGAAGCTTTCTTT. Supplemented by reference TRBV28 and TRBJ1-1, the full variable domain reads DVKVTQSSRYLVKRTGEKVFLECVQDMDHENMFWYRQDPGLGLRLIYFSYDVKMKEKGDIPEGYSVSREKKERFSLILESASTNQTSMYLCASSSRAWENTEAFFGQGTRLTVV.

The J gene is TRBJ2-7, the V gene TRBV9, with 8 bases that match TRBD1. The CDR3 consists of 13 residues. V dropped 0 bases and J dropped 6; count of bases not matched to a gene: 2. The germline V gene has CDR1 SGDLS and CDR2 YYNGEE. The CDR3 DNA reads as TGTGCCAGCAGCGTAGGGACAGGGAGCGAGCAGTACTTC. Translation gives CASSVGTGSEQYF.

V gene TRBV10-2 combines with J gene TRBJ2-7; TRBD2 agrees at 7 bases. The germline V gene has CDR1 WSHSY and CDR2 SAAADI. V lost 8 bases, J lost 7 bases, and 14 bases stayed unmatched. This CDR3 comprises 14 residues. The CDR3: CASALDGGSGEQYF. CDR3 in DNA: TGCGCCAGCGCTCTGGACGGCGGGAGTGGTGAGCAGTACTTC.

V usage is TRBV28 and J usage is TRBJ2-7, with 14 bases fitting TRBD2. Germline lookup yields CDR1 MDHEN and CDR2 SYDVKM. This CDR3 is 17 amino acids long. J lost 6 bases, V lost 3 bases, and 10 bases had no gene match. Written as DNA, the CDR3 is TGTGCCAGCAGTTTTTCTGCCGGGACTAGCGGGAGACCCGAGCAGTACTTC. Its translation is CASSFSAGTSGRPEQYF.

The chain recombines TRBV6-5 with TRBJ1-1; D unresolved. V lost 3 bases, J lost 4 bases, and 9 bases lay in between. The CDR3 covers 13 residues. Looked up from germline, CDR1 is MNHEY and CDR2 is SVGAGI. CDR3 sequence (DNA): TGTGCCAGCAGTTATGGGGTGAGCACTGAAGCTTTCTTT. Protein product: CASSYGVSTEAFF.